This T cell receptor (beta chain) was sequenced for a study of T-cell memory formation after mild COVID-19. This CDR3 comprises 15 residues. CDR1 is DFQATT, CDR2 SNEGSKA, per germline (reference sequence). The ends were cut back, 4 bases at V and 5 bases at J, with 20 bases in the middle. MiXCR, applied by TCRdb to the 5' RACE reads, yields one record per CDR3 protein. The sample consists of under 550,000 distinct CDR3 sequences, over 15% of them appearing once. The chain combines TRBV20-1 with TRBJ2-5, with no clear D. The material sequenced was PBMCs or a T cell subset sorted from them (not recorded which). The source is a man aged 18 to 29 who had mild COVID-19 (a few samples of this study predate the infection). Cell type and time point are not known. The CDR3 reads CSAKRRPSAQETQYF. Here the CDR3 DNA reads TGCAGTGCTAAGAGGCGTCCCTCAGCCCAGGAGACCCAGTACTTC.